The T cell receptor beta chain under discussion was sequenced for a study of blood T cell repertoires in COVID-19. The CDR3 loop spans 17 amino acids. V was pared by 9 bases and J by 1 base, with 23 bases between. How the authors handled the data: Estimates of nucleated cell counts were drawn from the amplification of reference gene primers. TCRdb's table, derived via immunoSEQ multiplex PCR, lists solely in-frame clones and lacks some. The V and J calls and clone size are taken from that table; D and trimming were inferred from the DNA. The sample holds hundreds of thousands of clones; 84% are singletons and the top ten take 15% to 20%.

The specimen was peripheral blood. V gene TRBV23-1 combines with J gene TRBJ2-3; maybe TRBD1 (6 bases). TRBV23-1 is marked as an open reading frame, function uncertain. The sequence was collected from a man younger than 40 with active or convalescent COVID-19. The CDR3 DNA follows: TGCGCCAGGACGTGGAAAGGTGTATACAGGGGCACAGATACGCAGTATTTT. Its protein product is CARTWKGVYRGTDTQYF.